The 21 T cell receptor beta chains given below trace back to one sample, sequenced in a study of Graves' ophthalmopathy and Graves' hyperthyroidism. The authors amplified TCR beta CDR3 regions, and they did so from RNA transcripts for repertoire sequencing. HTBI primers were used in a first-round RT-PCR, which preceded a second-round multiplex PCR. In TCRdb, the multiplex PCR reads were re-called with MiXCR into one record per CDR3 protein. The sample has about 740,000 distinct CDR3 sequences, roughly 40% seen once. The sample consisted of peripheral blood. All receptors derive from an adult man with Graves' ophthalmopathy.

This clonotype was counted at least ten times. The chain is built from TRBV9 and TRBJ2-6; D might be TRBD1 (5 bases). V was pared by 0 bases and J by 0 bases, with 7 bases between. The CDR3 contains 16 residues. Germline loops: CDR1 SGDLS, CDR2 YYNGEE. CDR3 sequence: CASSVGQHSGANVLTF. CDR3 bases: TGTGCCAGCAGCGTAGGACAGCACTCTGGGGCCAACGTCCTGACTTTC.

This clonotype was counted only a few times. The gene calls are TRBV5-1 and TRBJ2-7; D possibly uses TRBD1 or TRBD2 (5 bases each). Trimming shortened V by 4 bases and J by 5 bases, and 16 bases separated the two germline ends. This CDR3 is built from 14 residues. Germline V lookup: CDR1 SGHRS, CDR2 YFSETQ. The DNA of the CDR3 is TGCGCCAGCAGCGCCGGGACCCTTCGCCACGAGCAGTACTTC. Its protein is CASSAGTLRHEQYF.

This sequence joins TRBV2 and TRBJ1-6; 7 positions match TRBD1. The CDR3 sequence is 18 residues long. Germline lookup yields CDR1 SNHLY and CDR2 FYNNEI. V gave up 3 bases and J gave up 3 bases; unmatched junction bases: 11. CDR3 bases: TGTGCCAGCAGTGACAGGGGGGCAATCCTCCGCTATAATTCACCCCTCCACTTT. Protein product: CASSDRGAILRYNSPLHF.

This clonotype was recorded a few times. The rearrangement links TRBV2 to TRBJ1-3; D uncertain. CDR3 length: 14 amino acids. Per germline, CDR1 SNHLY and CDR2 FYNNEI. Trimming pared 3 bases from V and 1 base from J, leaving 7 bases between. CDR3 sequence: CASSEEGSGNTIYF. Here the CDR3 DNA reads TGTGCCAGCAGTGAGGAAGGGTCTGGAAACACCATATATTTT.

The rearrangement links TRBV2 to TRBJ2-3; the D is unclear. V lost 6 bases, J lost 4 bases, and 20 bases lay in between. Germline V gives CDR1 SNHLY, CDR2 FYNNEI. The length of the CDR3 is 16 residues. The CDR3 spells CASSQTTGSSADTQYF. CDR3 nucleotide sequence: TGTGCCAGCAGCCAGACAACGGGCAGTTCAGCAGATACGCAGTATTTT. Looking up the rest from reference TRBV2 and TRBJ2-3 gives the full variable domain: EPEVTQTPSHQVTQMGQEVILRCVPISNHLYFYWYRQILGQKVEFLVSFYNNEISEKSEIFDDQFSVERPDGSNFTLKIRSTKLEDSAMYFCASSQTTGSSADTQYFGPGTRLTVL.

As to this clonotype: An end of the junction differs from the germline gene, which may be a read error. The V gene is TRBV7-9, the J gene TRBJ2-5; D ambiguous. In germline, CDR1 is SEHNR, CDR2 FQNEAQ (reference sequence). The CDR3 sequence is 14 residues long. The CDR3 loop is CASSQEDDQETQYF. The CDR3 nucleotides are TGCGCCAGCAGCCAAGAAGACGATCAAGAGACCCAGTACTTC. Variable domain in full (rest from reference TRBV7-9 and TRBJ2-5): DTGVSQNPRHKITKRGQNVTFRCDPISEHNRLYWYRQTLGQGPEFLTYFQNEAQLEKSRLLSDRFSAERPKGSFSTLEIQRTEQGDSAMYLCASSQEDDQETQYFGPGTRLLVL.

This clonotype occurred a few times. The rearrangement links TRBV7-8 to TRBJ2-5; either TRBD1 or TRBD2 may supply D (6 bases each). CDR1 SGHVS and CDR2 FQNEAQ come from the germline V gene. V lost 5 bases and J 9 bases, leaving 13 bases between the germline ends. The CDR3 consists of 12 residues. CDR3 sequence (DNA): TGTGCCAGCAGCCTGGGGGGCTTGTCCCAGTACTTC. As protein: CASSLGGLSQYF. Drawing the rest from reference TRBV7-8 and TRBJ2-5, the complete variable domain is GAGVSQSPRYKVAKRGQDVALRCDPISGHVSLFWYQQALGQGPEFLTYFQNEAQLDKSGLPSDRFFAERPEGSVSTLKIQRTQQEDSAVYLCASSLGGLSQYFGPGTRLLVL.

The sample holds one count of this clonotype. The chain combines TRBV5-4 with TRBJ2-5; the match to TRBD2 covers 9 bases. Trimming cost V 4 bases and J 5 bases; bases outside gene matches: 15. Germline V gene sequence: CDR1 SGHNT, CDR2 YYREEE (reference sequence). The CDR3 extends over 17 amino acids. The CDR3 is CASSQDKAAGGWETQYF. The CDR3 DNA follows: TGTGCCAGCAGCCAAGATAAGGCGGCGGGAGGGTGGGAGACCCAGTACTTC.

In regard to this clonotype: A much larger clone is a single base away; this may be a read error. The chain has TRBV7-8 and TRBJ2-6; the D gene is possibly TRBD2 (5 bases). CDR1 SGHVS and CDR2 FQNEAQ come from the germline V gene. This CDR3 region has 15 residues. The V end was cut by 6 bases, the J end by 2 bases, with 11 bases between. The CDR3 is CASRGRGTGANVLTF. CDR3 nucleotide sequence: TGTGCCAGCAGGGGCCGGGGTACTGGGGCCAACGTCCTGACTTTC.

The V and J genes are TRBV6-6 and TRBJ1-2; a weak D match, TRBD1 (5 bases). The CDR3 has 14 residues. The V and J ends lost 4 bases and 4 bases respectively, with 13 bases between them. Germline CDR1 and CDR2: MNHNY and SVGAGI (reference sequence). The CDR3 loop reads CASSSVDQGYGYTF. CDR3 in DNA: TGTGCCAGCAGTTCCGTGGACCAGGGCTATGGCTACACCTTC.

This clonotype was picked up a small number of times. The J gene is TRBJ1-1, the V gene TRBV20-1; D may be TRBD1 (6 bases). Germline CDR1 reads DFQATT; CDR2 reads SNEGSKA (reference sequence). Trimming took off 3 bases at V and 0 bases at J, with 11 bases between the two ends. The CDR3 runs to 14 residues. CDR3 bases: TGCAGTGCTAGGAGGGGGGCCATGAACACTGAAGCTTTCTTT. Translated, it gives CSARRGAMNTEAFF.

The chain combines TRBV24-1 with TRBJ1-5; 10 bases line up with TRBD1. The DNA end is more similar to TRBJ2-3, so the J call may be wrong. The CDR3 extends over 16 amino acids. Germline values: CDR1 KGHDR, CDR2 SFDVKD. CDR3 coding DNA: TGTGCCACCAGTGAATCGTCCCGGGACAGGGGTGATACGCAGTATTTT. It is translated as CATSESSRDRGDTQYF.

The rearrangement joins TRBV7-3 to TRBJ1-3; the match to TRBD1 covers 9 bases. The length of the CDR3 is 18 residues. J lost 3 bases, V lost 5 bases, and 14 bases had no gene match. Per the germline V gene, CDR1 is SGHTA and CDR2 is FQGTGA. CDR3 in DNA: TGTGCCAGCAGCCTTCACTCCACCGACAGGGGGATTGGAAACACCATATATTTT. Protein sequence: CASSLHSTDRGIGNTIYF.

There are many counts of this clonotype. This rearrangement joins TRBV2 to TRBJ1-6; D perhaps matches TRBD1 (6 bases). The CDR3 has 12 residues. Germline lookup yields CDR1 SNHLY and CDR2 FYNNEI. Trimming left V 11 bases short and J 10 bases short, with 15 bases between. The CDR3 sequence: CADSRGKSPLHF. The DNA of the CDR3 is TGTGCCGACAGCAGGGGAAAATCACCCCTCCACTTT.

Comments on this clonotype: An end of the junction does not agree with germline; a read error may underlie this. The CDR3 coding sequence is TGTGCCGGCAGCTTAGGGGTCAACACTGAAGCTTTCTTT. Its protein is CAGSLGVNTEAFF. The chain carries TRBV7-3 and TRBJ1-1, with D possibly TRBD1 on 5 matching bases. Germline V lookup: CDR1 SGHTA, CDR2 FQGTGA. This CDR3 is built from 13 residues.

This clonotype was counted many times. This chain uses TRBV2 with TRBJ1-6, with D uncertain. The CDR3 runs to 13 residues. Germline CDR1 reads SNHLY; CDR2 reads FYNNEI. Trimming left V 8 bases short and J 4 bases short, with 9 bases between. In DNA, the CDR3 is TGTGCCAGCTTTGGGGAGTATAATTCACCCCTCCACTTT. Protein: CASFGEYNSPLHF.

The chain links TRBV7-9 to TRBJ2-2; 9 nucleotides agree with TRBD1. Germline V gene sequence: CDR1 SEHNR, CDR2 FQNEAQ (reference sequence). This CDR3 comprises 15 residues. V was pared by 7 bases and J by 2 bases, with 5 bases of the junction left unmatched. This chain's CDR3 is CASIGTGQNTGELFF. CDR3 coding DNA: TGTGCCAGCATCGGGACAGGGCAAAACACCGGGGAGCTGTTTTTT.

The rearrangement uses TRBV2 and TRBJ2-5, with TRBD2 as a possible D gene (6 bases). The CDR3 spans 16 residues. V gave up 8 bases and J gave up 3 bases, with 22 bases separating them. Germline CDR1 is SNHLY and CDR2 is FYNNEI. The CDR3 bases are TGTGCCAGCTCACTCAGGGAGGCTGCCAGGGAAGAGACCCAGTACTTC. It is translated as CASSLREAAREETQYF.

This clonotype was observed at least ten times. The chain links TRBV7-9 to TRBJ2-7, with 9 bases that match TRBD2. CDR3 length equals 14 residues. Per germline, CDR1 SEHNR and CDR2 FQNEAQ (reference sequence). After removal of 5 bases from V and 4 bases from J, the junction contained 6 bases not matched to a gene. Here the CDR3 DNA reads TGTGCCAGCAGCCCGACTAGCGGAGAGTACGAGCAGTACTTC. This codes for CASSPTSGEYEQYF.

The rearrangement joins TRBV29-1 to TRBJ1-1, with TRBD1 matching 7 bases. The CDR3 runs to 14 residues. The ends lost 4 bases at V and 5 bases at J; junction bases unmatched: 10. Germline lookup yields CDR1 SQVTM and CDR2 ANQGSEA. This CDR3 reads CSVANRGGETEAFF. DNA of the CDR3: TGCAGCGTTGCGAACAGGGGTGGCGAGACTGAAGCTTTCTTT.

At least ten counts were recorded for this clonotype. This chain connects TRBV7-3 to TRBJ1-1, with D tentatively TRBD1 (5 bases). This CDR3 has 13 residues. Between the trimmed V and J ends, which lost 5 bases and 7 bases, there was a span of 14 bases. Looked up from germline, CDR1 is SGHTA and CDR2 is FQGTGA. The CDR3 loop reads CASSQGIGGEAFF. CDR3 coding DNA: TGTGCCAGCAGCCAGGGTATTGGAGGTGAAGCTTTCTTT.